This TCR beta chain was identified during a study of blood T cell repertoires in COVID-19 (dated by TCRdb to the early 2020s). With respect to the entire study: Samples covering the acute and convalescent phases of COVID-19 were provided by collaborators in the United States, Italy and Spain. Samples came from the ongoing ImmuneRACE study (first 160 participants) plus 1,254 subjects from 6 global collaborators. Subjects who had been exposed to COVID-19, were actively infected with it, or had recovered from it provided the deeply sampled blood TCRbeta repertoires that made up the dataset. The sample metadata nearly always contained a de-identified subject ID, COVID-19 status, age in years and sex. The prospective study material was composed of cDNA or gDNA derived from T cells, B-cell-depleted T cells, or PBMCs. A freely available public database, intended as a resource for researchers studying the immune response to SARS-CoV-2, is where the repertoires were released. HLA class I and class II types, where available, came from metadata supplied by the sample provider rather than from assay-based typing.

The CDR3, from cysteine to phenylalanine, totals 13 residues. CDR3 DNA only is kept here, 39 bases in frame from base 1. According to the germline V gene, CDR1 reads SGHRS and CDR2 reads YFSETQ. The V end loses 0 bases and the J end loses 3 bases, and a stretch of 7 bases separates them. TCRbeta CDR3 regions were amplified from genomic DNA by means of the immunoSEQ Assay, a bias-controlled multiplex PCR. Processing in the source paper ran as follows. Within the assay, amplification of reference gene primers was used to estimate how many nucleated cells each sample contained. Sequence reads were collapsed and filtered to measure the absolute abundance of every unique TCRbeta CDR3 rearrangement. Productive Simpson clonality was computed per sample as the square root of Simpson's diversity index over productive rearrangements. Not all clones reach the TCRdb copy of this immuneACCESS table, which keeps in-frame sequences only. Checked studies attribute under half of the gap to unresolved V genes and leave the rest unexplained. V, J and clone size reflect that table, while D and trimming were determined from the DNA. The sample yields roughly 300,000 clones; about 82% were counted once. Around 7.8% of the sample comes from the top ten.

Each collaborating institution followed its own protocols to collect whole blood in K2EDTA tubes. Collaborator samples were shipped for TCRbeta analysis as frozen whole blood, isolated PBMCs, or DNA extracted from either sample type. What the research found in general, with its limitations: How much clinical and demographic metadata was included differed by source and by participant, and the metadata was provided uncurated.

In regard to this clone: Its antigen is unknown. Within one base of it there is no much larger clone, and no base qualities were kept.

The clonotype was recovered from a human donor in a cohort sampled during active COVID-19. Sequenced material: peripheral blood. The chain uses TRBV5-1 and TRBJ2-7; the D gene identity is not certain. CDR3 reads: CASSLETFYEQYF. The DNA reads TGCGCCAGCAGCTTGGAGACTTTCTACGAGCAGTACTTC.